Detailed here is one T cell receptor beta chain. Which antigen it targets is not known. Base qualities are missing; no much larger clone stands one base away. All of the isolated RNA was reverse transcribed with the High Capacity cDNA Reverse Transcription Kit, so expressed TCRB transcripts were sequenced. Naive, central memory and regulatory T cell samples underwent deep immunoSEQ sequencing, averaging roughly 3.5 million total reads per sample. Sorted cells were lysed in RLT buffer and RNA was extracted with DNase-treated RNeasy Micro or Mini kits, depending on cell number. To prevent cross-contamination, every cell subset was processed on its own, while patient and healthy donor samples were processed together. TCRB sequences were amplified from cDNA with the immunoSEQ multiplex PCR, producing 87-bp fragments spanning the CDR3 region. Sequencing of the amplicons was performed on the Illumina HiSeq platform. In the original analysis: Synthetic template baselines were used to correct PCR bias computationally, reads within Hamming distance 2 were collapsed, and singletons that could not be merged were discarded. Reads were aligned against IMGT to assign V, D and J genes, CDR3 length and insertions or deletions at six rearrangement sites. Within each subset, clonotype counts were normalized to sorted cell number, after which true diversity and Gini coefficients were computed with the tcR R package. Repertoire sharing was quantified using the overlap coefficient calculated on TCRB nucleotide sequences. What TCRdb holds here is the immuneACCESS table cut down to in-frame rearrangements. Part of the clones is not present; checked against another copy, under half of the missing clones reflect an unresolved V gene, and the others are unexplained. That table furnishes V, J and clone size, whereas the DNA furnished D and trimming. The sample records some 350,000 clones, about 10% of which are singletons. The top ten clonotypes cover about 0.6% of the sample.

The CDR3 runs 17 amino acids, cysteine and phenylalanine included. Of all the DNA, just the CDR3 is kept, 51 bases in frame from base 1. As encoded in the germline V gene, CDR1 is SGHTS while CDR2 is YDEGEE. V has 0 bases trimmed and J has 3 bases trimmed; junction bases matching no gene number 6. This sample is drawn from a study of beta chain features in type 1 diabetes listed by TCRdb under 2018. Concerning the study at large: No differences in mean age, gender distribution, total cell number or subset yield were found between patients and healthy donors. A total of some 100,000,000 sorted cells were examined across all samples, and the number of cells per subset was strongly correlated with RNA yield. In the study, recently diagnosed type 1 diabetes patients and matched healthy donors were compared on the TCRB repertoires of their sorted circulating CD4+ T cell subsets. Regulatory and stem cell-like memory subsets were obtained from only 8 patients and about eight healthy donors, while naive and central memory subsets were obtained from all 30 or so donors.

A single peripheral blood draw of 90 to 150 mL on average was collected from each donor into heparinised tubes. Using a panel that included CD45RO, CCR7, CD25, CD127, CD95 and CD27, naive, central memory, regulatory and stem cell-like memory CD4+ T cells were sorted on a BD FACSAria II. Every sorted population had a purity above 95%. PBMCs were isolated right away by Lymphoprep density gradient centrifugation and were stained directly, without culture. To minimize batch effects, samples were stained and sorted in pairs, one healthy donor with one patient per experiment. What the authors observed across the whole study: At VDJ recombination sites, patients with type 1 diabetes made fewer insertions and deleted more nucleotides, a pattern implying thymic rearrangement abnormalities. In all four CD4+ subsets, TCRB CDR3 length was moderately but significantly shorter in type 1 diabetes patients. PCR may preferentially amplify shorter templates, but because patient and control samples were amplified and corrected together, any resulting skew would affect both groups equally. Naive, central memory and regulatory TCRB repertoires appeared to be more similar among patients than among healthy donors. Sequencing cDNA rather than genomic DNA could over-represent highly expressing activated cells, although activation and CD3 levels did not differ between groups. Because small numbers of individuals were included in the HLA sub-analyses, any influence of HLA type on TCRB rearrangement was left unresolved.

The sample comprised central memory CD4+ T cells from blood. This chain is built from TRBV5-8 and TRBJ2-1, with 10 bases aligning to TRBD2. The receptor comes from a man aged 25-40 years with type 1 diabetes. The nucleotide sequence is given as TGTGCCAGCAGCTTGGGCCTAGCGGGAGTTCTCTACAATGAGCAGTTCTTC. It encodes CASSLGLAGVLYNEQFF. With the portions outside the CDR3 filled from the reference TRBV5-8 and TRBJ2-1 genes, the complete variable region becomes EAGVTQSPTHLIKTRGQQATLRCSPISGHTSVYWYQQALGLGLQFLLWYDEGEERNRGNFPPRFSGRQFPNYSSELNVNALELEDSALYLCASSLGLAGVLYNEQFFGPGTRLTVL.